Listed below are T cell receptor beta chains from one sample, sequenced in a study of blood T cell repertoires in COVID-19. TCRdb's copy holds only in-frame clones and misses some; the assay was immunoSEQ multiplex PCR. The table shows under 95,000 clones, with roughly 85% occurring only once. Sequenced input: peripheral blood. The receptors derive from a human donor in a cohort sampled during active COVID-19. Each CDR3 is given with its conserved first and last residue. Fields, in order: CDR3 protein, J gene, clone size, D gene, V gene. A D gene is named only where the DNA matches it firmly. Not every row has a clone size; where given, it reads once, few, many or a size class.

CDR3aa: CASSLAGRGETQYF
j_gene: TRBJ2-5
abundance: -
d_gene: TRBD1
v_gene: TRBV7-8

CDR3aa: CAISVSGRGYTGELFF
j_gene: TRBJ2-2
abundance: -
d_gene: TRBD2
v_gene: TRBV10-3

CDR3aa: CSASFGVMNTEAFF
j_gene: TRBJ1-1
abundance: -
d_gene: -
v_gene: TRBV20-1

CDR3aa: CASSQQVPSYNEQFF
j_gene: TRBJ2-1
abundance: -
d_gene: -
v_gene: TRBV4-1

CDR3aa: CASSFQTSAGEQFF
j_gene: TRBJ2-1
abundance: once
d_gene: TRBD2
v_gene: TRBV7-9

CDR3aa: CASSYTGTEYEQYF
j_gene: TRBJ2-7
abundance: -
d_gene: TRBD1
v_gene: TRBV5-1

CDR3aa: CARSLWAGGAPNEKLFF
j_gene: TRBJ1-4
abundance: once
d_gene: TRBD1
v_gene: TRBV5-3

CDR3aa: CASSDLFGYEQYF
j_gene: TRBJ2-7
abundance: -
d_gene: -
v_gene: TRBV2

CDR3aa: CASSYSGTGYQPQHF
j_gene: TRBJ1-5
abundance: -
d_gene: -
v_gene: TRBV6-2/TRBV6-3

CDR3aa: CASSKTGTGLSTNEKLFF
j_gene: TRBJ1-4
abundance: -
d_gene: TRBD1
v_gene: TRBV19

CDR3aa: CASSRLLTGELFF
j_gene: TRBJ2-2
abundance: -
d_gene: -
v_gene: TRBV18

CDR3aa: CASSPGGLQPQHF
j_gene: TRBJ1-5
abundance: few
d_gene: TRBD1
v_gene: TRBV28

CDR3aa: CALRESGSYEQYF
j_gene: TRBJ2-7
abundance: -
d_gene: -
v_gene: TRBV2

CDR3aa: CASSSETFRWDSAYEQYF
j_gene: TRBJ2-7
abundance: -
d_gene: TRBD1
v_gene: TRBV11-2

CDR3aa: CASSPTGGPPYEQYF
j_gene: TRBJ2-7
abundance: -
d_gene: TRBD1
v_gene: TRBV5-1

CDR3aa: CASSYSSGGYNSPLHF
j_gene: TRBJ1-6
abundance: -
d_gene: TRBD1
v_gene: TRBV6-2/TRBV6-3

CDR3aa: CASSLTIQGVEQYF
j_gene: TRBJ2-7
abundance: -
d_gene: -
v_gene: TRBV7-2

CDR3aa: CATSRATDRVGQPQHF
j_gene: TRBJ1-5
abundance: -
d_gene: TRBD1
v_gene: TRBV15

CDR3aa: CASSIRKEDNSPLHF
j_gene: TRBJ1-6
abundance: once
d_gene: -
v_gene: TRBV19

CDR3aa: CASSLGLAGNPVNEQFF
j_gene: TRBJ2-1
abundance: -
d_gene: TRBD2
v_gene: TRBV4-1

CDR3aa: CACGTQRGDNEQFF
j_gene: TRBJ2-1
abundance: -
d_gene: TRBD2
v_gene: TRBV10-3

CDR3aa: CASRRTGVGPWYEQYF
j_gene: TRBJ2-7
abundance: -
d_gene: TRBD1
v_gene: TRBV27

CDR3aa: CASSLTDRGNTEAFF
j_gene: TRBJ1-1
abundance: few
d_gene: -
v_gene: TRBV9

CDR3aa: CASSGQGNQPQHF
j_gene: TRBJ1-5
abundance: -
d_gene: -
v_gene: TRBV18

CDR3aa: CASSLDSQANSPLHF
j_gene: TRBJ1-6
abundance: -
d_gene: -
v_gene: TRBV28

CDR3aa: CASSLASYGVNTGELFF
j_gene: TRBJ2-2
abundance: once
d_gene: -
v_gene: TRBV5-1

CDR3aa: CASSIVAGIRAGELFF
j_gene: TRBJ2-2
abundance: once
d_gene: -
v_gene: TRBV19

CDR3aa: CASSQAYEQYF
j_gene: TRBJ2-7
abundance: few
d_gene: -
v_gene: TRBV3-1/TRBV3-2

CDR3aa: CAWTGQGVTGELFF
j_gene: TRBJ2-2
abundance: once
d_gene: TRBD1
v_gene: TRBV30

CDR3aa: CASSFSGDSYEQYF
j_gene: TRBJ2-7
abundance: -
d_gene: TRBD2
v_gene: TRBV28

CDR3aa: CASSQPALRSSPLHF
j_gene: TRBJ1-6
abundance: -
d_gene: -
v_gene: TRBV27

CDR3aa: CASSPSGRAFYEQYF
j_gene: TRBJ2-7
abundance: -
d_gene: TRBD2
v_gene: TRBV19

CDR3aa: CASGGTGGWNTEAFF
j_gene: TRBJ1-1
abundance: once
d_gene: TRBD1
v_gene: TRBV2

CDR3aa: CASSLASAAGPSYEQYF
j_gene: TRBJ2-7
abundance: -
d_gene: -
v_gene: TRBV7-2

CDR3aa: CASTGGGRADYEQYF
j_gene: TRBJ2-7
abundance: -
d_gene: TRBD2
v_gene: TRBV28

CDR3aa: CASSRTWGRDYNEQFF
j_gene: TRBJ2-1
abundance: -
d_gene: -
v_gene: TRBV9

CDR3aa: CASSAAGTSGNYEQYF
j_gene: TRBJ2-7
abundance: few
d_gene: TRBD2
v_gene: TRBV10-1

CDR3aa: CASSVPRQYEQYF
j_gene: TRBJ2-7
abundance: -
d_gene: -
v_gene: TRBV9

CDR3aa: CAISPDRGSGNTIYF
j_gene: TRBJ1-3
abundance: few
d_gene: TRBD1
v_gene: TRBV10-3

CDR3aa: CASSPGVPGNTIYF
j_gene: TRBJ1-3
abundance: -
d_gene: -
v_gene: TRBV7-3

CDR3aa: CASSIAGAGTNEKLFF
j_gene: TRBJ1-4
abundance: -
d_gene: -
v_gene: TRBV19

CDR3aa: CASSLPGDRVSEQYF
j_gene: TRBJ2-7
abundance: once
d_gene: TRBD1
v_gene: TRBV5-4

CDR3aa: CASSQTPGGLSPLHF
j_gene: TRBJ1-6
abundance: -
d_gene: TRBD1
v_gene: TRBV14

CDR3aa: CASSSLTSALTDTQYF
j_gene: TRBJ2-3
abundance: -
d_gene: TRBD2
v_gene: TRBV27

CDR3aa: CASSQMTGANQPQHF
j_gene: TRBJ1-5
abundance: -
d_gene: TRBD1
v_gene: TRBV11-2

CDR3aa: CATRTGGTYEQYF
j_gene: TRBJ2-7
abundance: once
d_gene: TRBD1
v_gene: TRBV6-5

CDR3aa: CASSLALGGQPQHF
j_gene: TRBJ1-5
abundance: few
d_gene: -
v_gene: TRBV7-9

CDR3aa: CATSRDLGYSGSYEQYF
j_gene: TRBJ2-7
abundance: -
d_gene: TRBD2
v_gene: TRBV15

CDR3aa: CASSQGDFQGITKNIQYF
j_gene: TRBJ2-4
abundance: -
d_gene: -
v_gene: TRBV11-2

CDR3aa: CASSLVGLKETQYF
j_gene: TRBJ2-5
abundance: -
d_gene: -
v_gene: TRBV5-6